The entry below gives a single T cell receptor (beta chain) sequence along with its context. V was pared by 5 bases and J by 5 bases, with 16 bases between. Germline CDR1 and CDR2: SGHAT and FQNNGV. This CDR3 is 15 amino acids long. In terms of age and location, participants ranged from roughly 18 to 90 years and lived in under 30 US areas. Each participant's cohort was designated according to participant-reported clinical history. Donors in Cohort 3 counted as recovered after two negative PCRs, clearance, or symptom resolution. This specimen comes from a study of blood T cell repertoires in COVID-19. Across the study: Donors in the United States, Italy and Spain gave samples during acute or convalescent COVID-19.

The repertoire was sequenced with immunoSEQ multiplex PCR; TCRdb's copy has only in-frame clones and lacks some. The table lists over 350,000 clones, more than 75% of them singletons. This chain joins TRBV11-2 and TRBJ1-5, with a weak D call TRBD1 (5 bases). Specimen: PBMCs or T cells enriched from blood (not recorded which). The clonotype comes from a woman aged 45 to 65 who had recovered from COVID-19. The DNA of the CDR3 is TGTGCCAGCAGCAGGACATACGAAATGGATCAGCCCCAGCATTTT. It encodes CASSRTYEMDQPQHF.